These 3 T cell receptor beta chains share one sample of origin, sequenced in a study of CD8+CD57+ T cells in acquired aplastic anemia. Genomic DNA templated the TCR beta VDJ and CDR3 profiling. TCRdb re-analysed the reads in MiXCR, keeping a single row per CDR3 protein. This sample has just over 400,000 distinct CDR3 sequences, with about two thirds found just once. The sequenced material came from sorted CD4+, CD8+, or CD8+CD57+ T cells (not recorded which) from PBMCs. The receptors shown here come from a human donor in good health, serving as a control.

This clonotype was recorded at least ten times. The chain carries TRBV24-1 and TRBJ2-5; D gene unclear. In germline, CDR1 is KGHDR, CDR2 SFDVKD. V was shortened by 4 bases and J by 2 bases, with 13 bases between the two germline ends. The CDR3 is 15 amino acids. The CDR3 nucleotides read TGTGCCACCAGTGACCCGGCGGTTGGTCAAGAGACCCAGTACTTC. This encodes CATSDPAVGQETQYF.

This chain joins TRBV7-8 and TRBJ1-2, with D uncertain. This CDR3 region has 15 residues. Deletions cut 5 bases from V and 12 bases from J, with 25 bases between. CDR1 SGHVS and CDR2 FQNEAQ come from the germline V gene. The CDR3 sequence is CASSPSGSTNNDHTF. Here the CDR3 DNA reads TGTGCCAGCAGCCCTTCGGGGAGTACCAACAATGACCACACCTTC.

The chain couples TRBV20-1 to TRBJ2-7; D might be TRBD1 (5 bases). Deletions cut 3 bases from V and 0 bases from J, with 12 bases between. CDR3 length: 14 amino acids. The germline V gene has CDR1 DFQATT and CDR2 SNEGSKA (reference sequence). CDR3 protein: CSAREGAPSYEQYF. CDR3 coding DNA: TGCAGTGCTAGGGAAGGGGCGCCCTCCTACGAGCAGTACTTC.